Described below is a single T cell receptor (beta chain) sequence and its context. The antigen remains unidentified. The record originates from a study of T-cell reconstitution after alpha-beta-depleted transplantation in children. Findings of the study overall: Surviving recipient cells, namely T cells and thymic progenitors, were the source of high day-60 TCRbeta diversity in some patients. T-cell counts and diversity at one year following transplant were attributed mainly to newly produced T cells. Alpha-beta T cells present about two months after transplant were reported to originate from several hundred expanded graft clones.

As it was prepared, the TCRbeta library received unique molecular identifiers. TCRdb re-derived calls from the PCR reads in MiXCR, one entry per CDR3 protein. This sample has around 490,000 distinct CDR3 sequences, with over 9.5% found just once. The CDR3 is 16 residues long. CDR1 is MNHNS, CDR2 SASEGT, per germline. The ends lost 8 bases at V and 1 base at J; junction bases unmatched: 13. The clonotype originates from a female patient aged 2-10 years who had a stem cell transplant for aplastic anemia, so the T cells may come from the graft donor. This sequence joins TRBV6-1 and TRBJ2-5; 7 bases match TRBD2. The source was PBMCs, mostly from graft donor cells, collected 180 days after TCRalphabeta/CD19-depleted stem cell transplant. This CDR3 reads CASAWGYGRTQETQYF. The CDR3 DNA reads as TGTGCCAGCGCCTGGGGGTACGGGAGGACCCAAGAGACCCAGTACTTC.